These 12 T cell receptor beta chains were all obtained from the same sample, sequenced in a study of T cell responses to AZD1222 COVID-19 vaccine. Generated by immunoSEQ multiplex PCR, the TCRdb table keeps only in-frame clones and is missing some. The sample lists 84,000 or so clones; around nine tenths were seen once. Source: peripheral blood, taken on day 0 of AZD1222 vaccination. The receptors here all came from an adult in good health.

The chain combines TRBV6-5 with TRBJ2-1, with no clear D. With 8 bases removed from V and 9 bases from J, the gap between germline ends came to 23 bases. The length of the CDR3 is 15 residues. Germline V lookup: CDR1 MNHEY, CDR2 SVGAGI. CDR3 coding DNA: TGTGCCAGCTCCCCGACTGGGCCCCTCCGTGGTGAGCAGTTCTTC. This translates into CASSPTGPLRGEQFF.

V usage is TRBV6-5 and J usage is TRBJ1-4, with 10 bases matching TRBD1. This CDR3 has 15 residues. Trimming cost V 5 bases and J 8 bases; bases outside gene matches: 8. Germline assignment: CDR1 MNHEY and CDR2 SVGAGI. CDR3 loop: CASSNPGQGREKLFF. In DNA form, the CDR3 reads TGTGCCAGCAGTAACCCGGGACAGGGGAGGGAAAAACTGTTTTTT.

This chain connects TRBV7-9 to TRBJ2-2; D is perhaps TRBD2 (5 bases). Germline assignment: CDR1 SEHNR and CDR2 FQNEAQ (reference sequence). The V and J ends lost 1 base and 0 bases respectively, with 12 bases between them. The CDR3 contains 17 residues. The CDR3: CASSLVLAVANTGELFF. The DNA for the CDR3 is TGTGCCAGCAGCTTAGTTCTAGCAGTAGCGAACACCGGGGAGCTGTTTTTT.

V gene TRBV5-6 combines with J gene TRBJ1-4; D unclear. V was pared by 0 bases and J by 4 bases, with 7 bases between. This CDR3 comprises 14 residues. Germline values: CDR1 SGHDT, CDR2 YYEEEE. The CDR3 bases are TGTGCCAGCAGCTTGGTCACAGTTAATGAAAAACTGTTTTTT. This gives the protein CASSLVTVNEKLFF.

The CDR3 is CASSEFGRELYNEQFF. The CDR3 nucleotides read TGTGCCAGCAGTGAATTTGGCAGGGAGTTATACAATGAGCAGTTCTTC. J is TRBJ2-1 and V is TRBV25-1; D could derive from TRBD1 or TRBD2 (5 bases each). Between the trimmed V and J ends, which lost 1 base and 4 bases, there was a span of 14 bases. The germline CDR1 and CDR2 sequences are MGHDK and SYGVNS. CDR3 length: 16 amino acids.

This chain links TRBV4-3 with TRBJ1-4, with D possibly TRBD1 on 6 matching bases. Germline CDR1 LGHNA, CDR2 YSLEER. Trimming took 1 base from V and 7 from J, leaving 13 bases between them. The CDR3 is 15 residues long. The CDR3 DNA is TGCGCCAGCAGCCAAGTGAGGGGGGCAAGTGAAAAACTGTTTTTT. It codes for CASSQVRGASEKLFF.

This chain connects TRBV7-9 to TRBJ2-5, with TRBD1 identical over 9 bases. Germline loops: CDR1 SEHNR, CDR2 FQNEAQ (reference sequence). The CDR3 runs to 14 residues. J was trimmed by 6 bases and V by 5 bases; bases with no gene match: 7. CDR3 sequence (DNA): TGTGCCAGCAGCCCGGGACAGGGAGGGAAGACCCAGTACTTC. It is translated as CASSPGQGGKTQYF.

V usage is TRBV3-1 (or the pseudogene TRBV3-2) and J usage is TRBJ2-3; D is perhaps TRBD2 (6 bases). Germline CDR1 LGHDT, CDR2 YNNKEL (reference sequence). V shed 3 bases and J shed 0 bases, with 13 bases lying between them. CDR3 length: 16 residues. CDR3 bases: TGTGCCAGCAGCCATGGGAGGCGGAGTAGCACAGATACGCAGTATTTT. Its protein is CASSHGRRSSTDTQYF.

This sequence joins TRBV11-2 and TRBJ1-3; D is undetermined. Germline CDR1 and CDR2: SGHAT and FQNNGV. The CDR3 spans 14 residues. V was cut by 3 bases and J by 0 bases, with 6 bases left in between. The CDR3 nucleotides are TGTGCCAGCAGCTTGAGGGCCTCTGGAAACACCATATATTTT. Amino acid sequence: CASSLRASGNTIYF.

The chain employs TRBV9 and TRBJ2-3; no reliable D call. This CDR3 is built from 14 residues. Germline V lookup: CDR1 SGDLS, CDR2 YYNGEE. V was cut by 3 bases and J by 5 bases, with 13 bases left in between. The CDR3 DNA is TGTGCCAGCAGCGGTAGTGGGTCAGAAGATACGCAGTATTTT. It is translated as CASSGSGSEDTQYF.

The chain has TRBV4-2 and TRBJ1-4; no clear D. Germline V gives CDR1 LGHNA, CDR2 YNFKEQ. Trimming took 5 bases from V and 9 from J, leaving 25 bases between them. The CDR3 loop spans 17 amino acids. The CDR3 DNA follows: TGTGCCAGCAGCACAGAGGCCTCCGGGAGCGCCTTTCAAAAACTGTTTTTT. Amino acids: CASSTEASGSAFQKLFF.

The CDR3 is CASSLVPSDNTGELFF. CDR3 DNA sequence: TGCGCCAGCAGCTTGGTTCCATCCGATAACACCGGGGAGCTGTTTTTT. The rearrangement links TRBV5-1 to TRBJ2-2; D gene ambiguous. V dropped 0 bases and J dropped 2 bases, with 11 bases sitting between them. Germline V gives CDR1 SGHRS, CDR2 YFSETQ. The CDR3 is 16 amino acids.